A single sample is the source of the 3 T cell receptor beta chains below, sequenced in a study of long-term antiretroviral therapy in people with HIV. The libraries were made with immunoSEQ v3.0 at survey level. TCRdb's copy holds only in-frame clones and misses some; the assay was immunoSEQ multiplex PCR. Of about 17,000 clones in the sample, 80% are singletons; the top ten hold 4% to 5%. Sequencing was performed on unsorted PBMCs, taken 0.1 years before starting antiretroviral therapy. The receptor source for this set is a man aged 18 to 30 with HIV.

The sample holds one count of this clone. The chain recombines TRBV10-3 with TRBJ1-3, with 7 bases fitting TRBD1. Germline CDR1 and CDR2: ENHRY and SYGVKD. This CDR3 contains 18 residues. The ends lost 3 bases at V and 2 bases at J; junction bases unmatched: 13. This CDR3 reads CAISDPLRQGPPGNTIYF. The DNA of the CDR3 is TGTGCCATCAGTGACCCCCTAAGACAGGGACCTCCTGGAAACACCATATATTTT.

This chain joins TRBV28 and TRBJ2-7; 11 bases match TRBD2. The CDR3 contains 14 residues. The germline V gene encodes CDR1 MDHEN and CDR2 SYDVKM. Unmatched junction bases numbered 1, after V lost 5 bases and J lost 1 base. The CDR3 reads CASSIAGGSYEQYF. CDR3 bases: TGTGCCAGCAGTATAGCGGGGGGGTCCTACGAGCAGTACTTC.

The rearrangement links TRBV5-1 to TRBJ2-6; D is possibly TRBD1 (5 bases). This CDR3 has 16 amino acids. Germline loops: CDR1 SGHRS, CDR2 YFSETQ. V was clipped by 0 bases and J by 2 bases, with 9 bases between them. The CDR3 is CASSLDRSPGANVLTF. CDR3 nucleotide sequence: TGCGCCAGCAGCTTGGACAGGTCCCCTGGGGCCAACGTCCTGACTTTC.